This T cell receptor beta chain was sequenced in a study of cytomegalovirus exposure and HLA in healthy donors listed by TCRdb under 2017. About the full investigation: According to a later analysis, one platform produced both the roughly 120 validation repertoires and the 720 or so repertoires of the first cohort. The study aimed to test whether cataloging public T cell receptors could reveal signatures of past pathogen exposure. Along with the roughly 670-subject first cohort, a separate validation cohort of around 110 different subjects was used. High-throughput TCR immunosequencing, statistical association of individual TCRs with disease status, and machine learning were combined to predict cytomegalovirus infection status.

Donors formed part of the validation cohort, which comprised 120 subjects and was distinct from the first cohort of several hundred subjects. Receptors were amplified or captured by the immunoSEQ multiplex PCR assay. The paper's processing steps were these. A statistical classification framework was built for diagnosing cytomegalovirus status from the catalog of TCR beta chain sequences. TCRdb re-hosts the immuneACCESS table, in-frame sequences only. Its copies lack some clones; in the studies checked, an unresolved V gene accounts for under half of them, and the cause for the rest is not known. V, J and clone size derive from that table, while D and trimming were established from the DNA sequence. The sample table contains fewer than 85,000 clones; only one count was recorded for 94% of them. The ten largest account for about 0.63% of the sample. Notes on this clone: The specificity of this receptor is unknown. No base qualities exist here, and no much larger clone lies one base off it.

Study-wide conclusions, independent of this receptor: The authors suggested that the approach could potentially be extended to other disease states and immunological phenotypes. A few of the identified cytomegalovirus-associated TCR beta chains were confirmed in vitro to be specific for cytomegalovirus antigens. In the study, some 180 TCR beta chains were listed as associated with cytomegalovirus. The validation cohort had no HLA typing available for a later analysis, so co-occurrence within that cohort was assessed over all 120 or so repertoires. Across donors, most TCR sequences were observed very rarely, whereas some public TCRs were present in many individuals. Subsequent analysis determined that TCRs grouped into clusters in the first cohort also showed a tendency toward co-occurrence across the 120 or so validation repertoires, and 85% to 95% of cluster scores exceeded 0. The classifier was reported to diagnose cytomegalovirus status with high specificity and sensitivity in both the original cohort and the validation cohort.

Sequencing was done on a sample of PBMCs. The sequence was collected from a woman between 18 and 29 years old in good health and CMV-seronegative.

The nucleotide sequence reads as follows: TGTGCCAACGAAGGGGGCAGCTCTGGAAACACCATATATTTT. The encoded protein is CANEGGSSGNTIYF. The sequence joins TRBV7-9 to TRBJ1-3, and 7 junction bases match TRBD1. V has 10 bases trimmed and J has 0 bases trimmed; junction bases matching no gene number 6. Measured from the cysteine to the phenylalanine, the CDR3 is 14 residues long. The DNA shown is the 42-base CDR3, in frame from base 1. CDR1 SEHNR and CDR2 FQNEAQ are derived from the germline V gene (reference sequence).